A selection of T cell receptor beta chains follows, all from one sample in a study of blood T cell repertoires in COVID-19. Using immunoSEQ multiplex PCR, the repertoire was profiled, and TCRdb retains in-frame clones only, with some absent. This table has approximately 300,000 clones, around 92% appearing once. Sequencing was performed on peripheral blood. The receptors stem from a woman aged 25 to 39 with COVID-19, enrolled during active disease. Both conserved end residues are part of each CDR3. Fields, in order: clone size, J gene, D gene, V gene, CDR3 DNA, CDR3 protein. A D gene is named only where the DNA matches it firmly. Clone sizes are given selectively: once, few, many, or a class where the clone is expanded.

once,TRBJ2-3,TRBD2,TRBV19,TGTGCCAGTAGTGGAACAGCGGGGGGGCGAGATACGCAGTATTTT,CASSGTAGGRDTQYF
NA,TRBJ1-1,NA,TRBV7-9,TGTGCCAGCAAGACAGGCGGGGGGCCTGAAGCTTTCTTT,CASKTGGGPEAFF
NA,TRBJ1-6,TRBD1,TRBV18,TGTGCCAGCTCACCGGGACAGGCAGAACCCCTCCACTTT,CASSPGQAEPLHF
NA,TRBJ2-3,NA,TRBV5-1,TGCGCCAGCAGCTTACTTCCCACAGATACGCAGTATTTT,CASSLLPTDTQYF
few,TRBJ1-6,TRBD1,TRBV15,TGTGCCACCAGCCCACGGACAGGGGATTCACCCCTCCACTTT,CATSPRTGDSPLHF
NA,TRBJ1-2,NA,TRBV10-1,TGCGCCAGCAAATACGGGAGGGACTATGGCTACACCTTC,CASKYGRDYGYTF
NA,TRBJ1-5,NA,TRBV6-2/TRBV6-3,TGTGCCAGCAGTTATGACGAGGGGGTCCTAGGGCCCCAGCATTTT,CASSYDEGVLGPQHF
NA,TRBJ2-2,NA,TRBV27,TGTGCCAGCAGCGGTAACACCGGGGAGCTGTTTTTT,CASSGNTGELFF
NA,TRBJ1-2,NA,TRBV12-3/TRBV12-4,TGTGCCAGCAGTTATCAGCGCTATGGCTACACCTTC,CASSYQRYGYTF
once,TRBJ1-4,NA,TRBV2,TGTGCCAGCAGTGAGTGGGCCGCTAATGAAAAACTGTTTTTT,CASSEWAANEKLFF
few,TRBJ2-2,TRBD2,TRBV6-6,TGTGCCAGCAGAGACCCTGCTAGCGGACCCACCGGGGAGCTGTTTTTT,CASRDPASGPTGELFF
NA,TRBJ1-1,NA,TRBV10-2,TGCGCCACCGCCCCGGGAAACACTGAAGCTTTCTTT,CATAPGNTEAFF
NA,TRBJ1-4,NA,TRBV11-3,TGTGCCAGCAGCCAAGGACAGATACTAGGGGAAAAACTGTTTTTT,CASSQGQILGEKLFF
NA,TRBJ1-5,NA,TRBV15,TGTGCCACCAGCAGAGACCCACGCCAGGGAGGATTTCAGCCCCAGCATTTT,CATSRDPRQGGFQPQHF
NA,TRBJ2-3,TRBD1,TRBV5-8,TGTGCCAGCAGCTTGGCAGGGACAGGGGGGACAGATACGCAGTATTTT,CASSLAGTGGTDTQYF
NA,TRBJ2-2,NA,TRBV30,TGTGCCTGGACGAGGGTCGGGCCCGGGGAGCTGTTTTTT,CAWTRVGPGELFF
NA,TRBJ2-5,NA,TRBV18,TGTGCCAGCTCACCACCGAGGGGGAACAAGGGGTCGGAGACCCAGTACTTC,CASSPPRGNKGSETQYF
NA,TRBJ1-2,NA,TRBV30,TGTGCCTGGAGTGACGAAACAGGGAACTATGGCTACACCTTC,CAWSDETGNYGYTF
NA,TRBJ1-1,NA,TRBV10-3,TGTGCCATCAGTGAAAACAAGAACACTGAAGCTTTCTTT,CAISENKNTEAFF
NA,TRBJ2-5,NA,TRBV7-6,TGTGCCAGCAGCTTAGACCCCCCGGTCGGACAGAATAAAGAGACCCAGTACTTC,CASSLDPPVGQNKETQYF
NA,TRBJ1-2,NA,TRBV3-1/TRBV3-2,TGTGCCAGCAGCACCGCGGGGGAGGCAGACTATGGCTACACCTTC,CASSTAGEADYGYTF
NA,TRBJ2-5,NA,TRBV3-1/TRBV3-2,TGTGCCAGCAGCCCTCCACAGGCTTTAGGAGAGACCCAGTACTTC,CASSPPQALGETQYF
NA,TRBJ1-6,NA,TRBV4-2,TGTGCCAGCAGCCAAGAGTGGGCGACAGCCGCTTCACCCCTCCACTTT,CASSQEWATAASPLHF
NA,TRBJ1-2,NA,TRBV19,TGTGCCAGTACAAGACCGGGTTCTCCGAATGGCTACACCTTC,CASTRPGSPNGYTF
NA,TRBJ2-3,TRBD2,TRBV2,TGTGCCAGCAGCCCCGCGGGCGGGAGGACAGATACGCAGTATTTT,CASSPAGGRTDTQYF
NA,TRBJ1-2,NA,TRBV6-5,TGTGCCAGCAGTTTGCGGGACTCCGACTATGGCTACACCTTC,CASSLRDSDYGYTF
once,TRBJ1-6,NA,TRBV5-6,TGTGCCAGCAGCTTGATAGGCAGGGTAGATTCACCCCTCCACTTT,CASSLIGRVDSPLHF
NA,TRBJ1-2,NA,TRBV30,TGTGCCTGGAGTGTACGGGAGGGCTATGGCTACACCTTC,CAWSVREGYGYTF
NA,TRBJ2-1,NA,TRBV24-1,TGTGCCACCAGTGGCGGAGGGTTCAATGAGCAGTTCTTC,CATSGGGFNEQFF
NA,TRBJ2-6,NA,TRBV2,TGTGCCAGCAGTGGGGGACTGTACTCTGGGGCCAACGTCCTGACTTTC,CASSGGLYSGANVLTF
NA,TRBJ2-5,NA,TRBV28,TGTGCCAGCAGAACGACAGGGGAGGGAGAGACCCAGTACTTC,CASRTTGEGETQYF
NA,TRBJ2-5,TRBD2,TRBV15,TGTGCCACCAGCAGACCCCAGCGGGGGTACCGGAAGACCCAGTACTTC,CATSRPQRGYRKTQYF
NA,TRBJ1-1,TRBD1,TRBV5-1,TGCGCCAGCAGCTTCCCGGCCGGGACAGGGTTGAACACTGAAGCTTTCTTT,CASSFPAGTGLNTEAFF